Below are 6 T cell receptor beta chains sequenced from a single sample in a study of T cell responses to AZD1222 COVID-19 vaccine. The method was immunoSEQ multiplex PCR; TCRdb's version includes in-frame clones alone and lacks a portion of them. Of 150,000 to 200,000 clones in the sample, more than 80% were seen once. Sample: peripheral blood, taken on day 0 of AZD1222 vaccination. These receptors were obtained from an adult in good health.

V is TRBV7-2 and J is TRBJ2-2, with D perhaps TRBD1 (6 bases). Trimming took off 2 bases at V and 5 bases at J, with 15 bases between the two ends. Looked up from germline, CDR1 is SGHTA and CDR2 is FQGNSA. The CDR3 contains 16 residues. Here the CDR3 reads CASSLNGHRATGELFF. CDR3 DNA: TGTGCCAGCAGCTTAAATGGTCACAGGGCTACCGGGGAGCTGTTTTTT.

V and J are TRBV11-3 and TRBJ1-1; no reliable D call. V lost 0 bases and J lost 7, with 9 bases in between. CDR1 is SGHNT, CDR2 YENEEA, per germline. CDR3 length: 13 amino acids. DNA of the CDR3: TGTGCCAGCAGCTTAGATCCACGGGGTGAAGCTTTCTTT. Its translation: CASSLDPRGEAFF.

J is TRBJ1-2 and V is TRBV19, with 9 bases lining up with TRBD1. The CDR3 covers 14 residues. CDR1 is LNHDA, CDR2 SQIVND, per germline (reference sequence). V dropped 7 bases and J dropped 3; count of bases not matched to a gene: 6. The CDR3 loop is CASTGGQGYYGYTF. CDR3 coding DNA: TGTGCCAGTACCGGAGGACAGGGGTACTATGGCTACACCTTC. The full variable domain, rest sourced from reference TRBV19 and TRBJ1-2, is DGGITQSPKYLFRKEGQNVTLSCEQNLNHDAMYWYRQDPGQGLRLIYYSQIVNDFQKGDIAEGYSVSREKKESFPLTVTSAQKNPTAFYLCASTGGQGYYGYTFGSGTRLTVV.

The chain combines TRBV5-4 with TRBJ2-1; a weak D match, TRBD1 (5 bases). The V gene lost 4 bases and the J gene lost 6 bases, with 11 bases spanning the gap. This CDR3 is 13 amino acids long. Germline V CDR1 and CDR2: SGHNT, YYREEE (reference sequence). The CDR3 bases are TGTGCCAGCAGCCTTGACAGAACCAATGAGCAGTTCTTC. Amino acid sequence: CASSLDRTNEQFF.

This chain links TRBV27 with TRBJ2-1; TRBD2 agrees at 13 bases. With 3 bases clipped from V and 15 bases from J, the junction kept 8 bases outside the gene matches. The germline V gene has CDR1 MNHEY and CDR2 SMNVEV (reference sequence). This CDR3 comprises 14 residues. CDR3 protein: CASSLTSGRIWAFF. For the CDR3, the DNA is TGTGCCAGCAGTTTGACTAGCGGGAGGATATGGGCGTTCTTC.

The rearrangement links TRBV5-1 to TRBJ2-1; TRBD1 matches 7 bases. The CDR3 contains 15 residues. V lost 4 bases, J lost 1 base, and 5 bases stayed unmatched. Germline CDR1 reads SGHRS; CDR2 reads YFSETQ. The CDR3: CASSRTGPSYNEQFF. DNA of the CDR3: TGCGCCAGCAGCCGGACAGGTCCATCCTACAATGAGCAGTTCTTC.